This record concerns one T cell receptor (beta chain) sequence. Investigators divided CD4+ cells into CD45RA+ naive and CD45RA-negative memory subsets. The CDR3 spans 14 residues. V gave up 2 bases and J gave up 2 bases, with 10 bases separating them. Germline V CDR1 and CDR2: SGHVS, FNYEAQ. These data are taken from a study of shared clonotypes between healthy human individuals. The data were produced by immunoSEQ multiplex PCR, yet TCRdb's version contains in-frame clones alone and is incomplete. The repertoire holds 2.3 million or so clones, with over 90% as singletons. The sample consisted of naive CD4+ T cells from PBMCs. Subset meaning: CD45RA+ positively selected. The receptor comes from a man younger than 30 in good health. Some clones in this sample may be carry-over from other donors' samples. The chain links TRBV7-6 to TRBJ2-7; D might be TRBD2 (6 bases). CDR3 bases: TGTGCCAGCAGCTTACCCGGGAGAGCCTACGAGCAGTACTTC. Translation gives CASSLPGRAYEQYF.